These 21 T cell receptor beta chains originate from one sample sequenced in a study of T cell responses to AZD1222 COVID-19 vaccine. Clones were sequenced by immunoSEQ multiplex PCR, and TCRdb holds only the in-frame ones, with some missing. The top ten hold 4% to 6% of the sample, which has 120,000 to 150,000 clones, around 90% seen once. Sample: peripheral blood, taken on day 0 of AZD1222 vaccination. These receptors were obtained from an adult in good health.

The chain links TRBV27 to TRBJ2-7, with D possibly matching TRBD2 (6 bases). The CDR3 spans 12 residues. CDR1 is MNHEY, CDR2 SMNVEV, per germline (reference sequence). Trimming shortened V by 6 bases and J by 7 bases, and 13 bases separated the two germline ends. The CDR3 bases are TGTGCCAGCAGCTCGGGACTCTATGAGCAGTACTTC. It yields the protein CASSSGLYEQYF.

The chain combines TRBV12-5 with TRBJ2-7; 8 bases map to TRBD1. With 1 base clipped from V and 3 bases from J, the junction kept 5 bases outside the gene matches. CDR3 length: 15 residues. Germline V gene sequence: CDR1 LGHNT, CDR2 FRNRAP. CDR3 nucleotide sequence: TGTGCTAGTGGTTTGGCTGGGACAGGAGGCTACGAGCAGTACTTC. Its protein is CASGLAGTGGYEQYF.

DNA of the CDR3: TGTGCCAGCAGCGGGGGACAGGGGCTCTACGAGCAGTACTTC. This sequence encodes CASSGGQGLYEQYF. V is TRBV7-2 and J is TRBJ2-7, with TRBD1 identical over 10 bases. V gave up 5 bases and J gave up 3 bases; unmatched junction bases: 4. This CDR3 is built from 14 residues. CDR1 SGHTA and CDR2 FQGNSA come from the germline V gene.

The V call is TRBV2, the J call TRBJ2-1, with D perhaps TRBD1 or TRBD2 (5 bases each). There are 17 residues in the CDR3. Looked up from germline, CDR1 is SNHLY and CDR2 is FYNNEI. V lost 1 base to trimming and J lost 7 bases, with 20 bases between them. CDR3 in amino acids: CASSEEPGPPMGNEQFF. In DNA, the CDR3 is TGTGCCAGCAGTGAAGAACCGGGACCCCCTATGGGGAATGAGCAGTTCTTC.

The chain employs TRBV24-1 and TRBJ1-3; no reliable D call. The CDR3 contains 15 residues. Germline V gene lookup returns CDR1 KGHDR and CDR2 SFDVKD. V lost 10 bases and J 0 bases, leaving 15 bases between the germline ends. DNA of the CDR3: TGTGCCACTAGGAACTCCAGGAGCTCTGGAAACACCATATATTTT. Its protein product is CATRNSRSSGNTIYF.

The chain has TRBV9 and TRBJ2-7; the match to TRBD1 covers 7 bases. V was clipped by 1 base and J by 3 bases; unmatched bases: 4. The CDR3 has 14 amino acids. Germline loops: CDR1 SGDLS, CDR2 YYNGEE. Here the CDR3 reads CASSVFPGGYEQYF. CDR3 coding DNA: TGTGCCAGCAGCGTATTCCCAGGGGGCTACGAGCAGTACTTC.

The V call is TRBV3-1 (or the pseudogene TRBV3-2), the J call TRBJ1-5; D is unresolved. Germline loops: CDR1 LGHDT, CDR2 YNNKEL (reference sequence). V lost 3 bases to trimming and J lost 3 bases, with 3 bases between them. The CDR3 covers 12 residues. The CDR3 here is CASSHLNQPQHF. DNA of the CDR3: TGTGCCAGCAGCCACCTCAATCAGCCCCAGCATTTT.

The chain uses TRBV5-6 and TRBJ2-7; D may correspond to TRBD1 or TRBD2 (5 bases each). This CDR3 is 15 amino acids long. V was pared by 0 bases and J by 3 bases, with 13 bases between. Germline values: CDR1 SGHDT, CDR2 YYEEEE. The CDR3 DNA sequence: TGTGCCAGCAGCTTGGCCCCGGGACCGAACTACGAGCAGTACTTC. Translating it yields CASSLAPGPNYEQYF.

About this clone: The junction does not match germline at one end; this may be a read error. J is TRBJ1-2 and V is TRBV18; maybe TRBD1 (6 bases). Germline V gene sequence: CDR1 KGHSH, CDR2 LQKENI. CDR3 length: 13 amino acids. As DNA, the CDR3 is TGTGCCAGCTCGAAGACAGGTAACGATGGCTACACCTTC. As protein: CASSKTGNDGYTF.

CDR3 DNA: TGTGCCAGTAAGGACGGAGGCTCTGGGGCCAACGTCCTGACTTTC. It translates to CASKDGGSGANVLTF. The chain combines TRBV19 with TRBJ2-6; perhaps TRBD2 as D (5 bases). V lost 7 bases to trimming and J lost 0 bases, with 10 bases between them. The germline gives CDR1 LNHDA, CDR2 SQIVND (reference sequence). The length of the CDR3 is 15 residues.

The V and J genes are TRBV3-1 (or the pseudogene TRBV3-2) and TRBJ1-3; D remains ambiguous. The CDR3 consists of 16 residues. V lost 3 bases and J lost 0, with 12 bases in between. Germline V gives CDR1 LGHDT, CDR2 YNNKEL (reference sequence). CDR3 protein: CASSQGNMISGNTIYF. CDR3 bases: TGTGCCAGCAGCCAGGGGAATATGATCTCTGGAAACACCATATATTTT.

This chain joins TRBV7-2 and TRBJ1-1; no firm D call. CDR3 length equals 16 residues. V gave up 0 bases and J gave up 7 bases, with 18 bases separating them. Germline assignment: CDR1 SGHTA and CDR2 FQGNSA. Written as DNA, the CDR3 is TGTGCCAGCAGCTTAGCAACGGATCGAGGAATGGGTGAAGCTTTCTTT. Translated, it gives CASSLATDRGMGEAFF.

The chain links TRBV7-2 to TRBJ2-1; D possibly corresponds to TRBD2 (5 bases). Germline V gives CDR1 SGHTA, CDR2 FQGNSA. The CDR3 contains 14 residues. Trimming cost V 0 bases and J 6 bases, with 9 bases left between them. The CDR3 bases are TGTGCCAGCAGCTTAGCGCGGGCCGTCAATGAGCAGTTCTTC. Protein sequence: CASSLARAVNEQFF.

This clone was seen a single time. The chain links TRBV28 to TRBJ2-7, with D uncertain. Germline-derived CDR1 and CDR2 are MDHEN and SYDVKM. There are 12 residues in the CDR3. The germline V and J ends were trimmed by 6 bases and 10 bases, with 16 bases remaining between them. In DNA, the CDR3 is TGTGCCAGCAGCTCATCATCGGTCCTCCAGTACTTC. This codes for CASSSSSVLQYF. Drawing the rest from reference TRBV28 and TRBJ2-7, the complete variable domain is DVKVTQSSRYLVKRTGEKVFLECVQDMDHENMFWYRQDPGLGLRLIYFSYDVKMKEKGDIPEGYSVSREKKERFSLILESASTNQTSMYLCASSSSSVLQYFGPGTRLTVT.

The rearrangement uses TRBV7-9 and TRBJ1-1; D gene unclear. V lost 5 bases and J lost 0, with 10 bases in between. Germline V gene sequence: CDR1 SEHNR, CDR2 FQNEAQ (reference sequence). There are 14 residues in the CDR3. This chain's CDR3 is CASSLDFMNTEAFF. The CDR3 nucleotides are TGTGCCAGCAGCCTTGACTTCATGAACACTGAAGCTTTCTTT.

The gene calls are TRBV25-1 and TRBJ2-7, with D possibly being TRBD1 or TRBD2 (5 bases each). V was trimmed by 0 bases and J by 4 bases, leaving 13 bases between them. Per germline, CDR1 MGHDK and CDR2 SYGVNS. The CDR3 is made up of 15 amino acids. CDR3 protein: CASSEYSPGRYEQYF. CDR3 nucleotide sequence: TGTGCCAGCAGTGAATATAGCCCAGGGAGATACGAGCAGTACTTC.

The rearrangement links TRBV11-2 to TRBJ2-7, with TRBD2 matching 7 bases. The V gene's germline CDR1 is SGHAT and CDR2 FQNNGV. This CDR3 region has 14 residues. V gave up 4 bases and J gave up 0 bases; unmatched junction bases: 3. The chain's CDR3 is CASSSGTTSYEQYF. The DNA for the CDR3 is TGTGCCAGCAGCTCCGGGACTACCTCCTACGAGCAGTACTTC.

This sequence joins TRBV19 and TRBJ1-2, with 9 bases aligning to TRBD1. CDR1 LNHDA and CDR2 SQIVND come from the germline V gene (reference sequence). With V trimmed by 6 bases and J by 4 bases, 6 bases remained unmatched. The CDR3 spans 14 residues. The CDR3 DNA is TGTGCCAGTAGGAGGGACAGGGAAAGCTATGGCTACACCTTC. Residues: CASRRDRESYGYTF.

V gene TRBV7-2 combines with J gene TRBJ1-5, with 9 bases matching TRBD1. In germline, CDR1 is SGHTA, CDR2 FQGNSA. With 3 bases clipped from V and 4 bases from J, the junction kept 4 bases outside the gene matches. The CDR3 totals 15 residues. The CDR3 spells CASSLGQGENQPQHF. CDR3 nucleotide sequence: TGTGCCAGCAGCTTGGGACAGGGCGAGAATCAGCCCCAGCATTTT.

The chain combines TRBV7-2 with TRBJ1-2; D not resolved. This CDR3 contains 14 residues. Germline CDR1 reads SGHTA; CDR2 reads FQGNSA. The germline V and J ends were trimmed by 0 bases and 4 bases, with 9 bases remaining between them. CDR3 sequence (DNA): TGTGCCAGCAGCTTAGCCCAGCCCGTCTATGGCTACACCTTC. Translated: CASSLAQPVYGYTF.

The genes are TRBV14 and TRBJ2-1, with D maybe TRBD2 (6 bases). The CDR3 is made up of 15 amino acids. Trimming removed 3 bases from V and 10 bases from J, with 19 bases in between. Germline V gives CDR1 SGHDN, CDR2 FVKESK. Here the CDR3 DNA reads TGTGCCAGCAGCCATTCCCTCTTCCCCGCGGGGGAGCAGTTCTTC. It translates to CASSHSLFPAGEQFF.